The following is a TCR beta chain sequence with its context. This entry comes from a study of blood T cell repertoires in COVID-19. Original methodology: Counts of nucleated cells, estimated from reference gene primer amplification, were obtained. The method was immunoSEQ multiplex PCR; TCRdb's version includes in-frame clones alone and lacks a portion of them. That table supplies the V and J calls and clone size; D and trimming were determined from the DNA. Among about 670,000 clones listed, 85% to 90% were seen once. The sample comprised peripheral blood. This TCR came from a woman between 18 and 30 years old with acute or convalescent COVID-19.

The CDR3 here is CASSFRDRNTEAFF. CDR3 nucleotides: TGTGCCAGCAGTTTCAGGGACAGGAACACTGAAGCTTTCTTT. The chain uses TRBV27 and TRBJ1-1, with 7 bases lining up with TRBD1. After removal of 3 bases from V and 1 base from J, the junction contained 2 bases not matched to a gene. CDR3 length: 14 residues. Germline loops: CDR1 MNHEY, CDR2 SMNVEV (reference sequence).